This T cell receptor beta chain was identified during a study of T cells after yellow fever vaccination. Study-wide results and caveats: FACS-sorted repertoires could contain abundant clonotypes contaminating from the bulk population.

Trimming removed 2 bases at V and 3 bases at J, with 14 bases between. Germline CDR1 MNHEY, CDR2 SVGAGI. The CDR3 is 15 residues long. As regards this clonotype: Its antigen remains unidentified.

The TCR cDNA carried a universal primer site and UMIs from 5'RACE template switching. A single record per CDR3 protein comes from TCRdb applying MiXCR to the 5' RACE reads. The sample includes hundreds of thousands of distinct CDR3 sequences, 9.5% to 15% of them seen just once. The source was CD4+ T cells sorted from PBMCs, collected 15 days after the yellow fever booster vaccination. The chain combines TRBV6-5 with TRBJ2-7; D is perhaps TRBD1 or TRBD2 (6 bases each). The source of this sequence is a man aged 18 to 29 who received the YFV17D yellow fever vaccine. For the CDR3, the DNA is TGTGCCAGCAGTTACGCCCGTAAGGGGGGCTACGAGCAGTACTTC. This gives the protein CASSYARKGGYEQYF.